A single sample is the source of the 9 T cell receptor beta chains below, sequenced in a study of T cell clonotyping in hematopoietic cell transplantation. As for time point: recipient sample about 28 days before transplant, after cytoreduction. Method: immunoSEQ multiplex PCR; TCRdb's copy keeps in-frame clones and lacks some. This sample has 25,000 to 30,000 clones, with 82% found just once. The source was peripheral blood mononuclear cells, collected before stem cell transplant. Receptor source: a man in his forties or fifties with acute myeloid leukemia. Some clones in this sample may be carry-over from other donors' samples.

The rearrangement uses TRBV19 and TRBJ1-2, with D hard to call. Germline V lookup: CDR1 LNHDA, CDR2 SQIVND (reference sequence). This CDR3 has 13 residues. V lost 5 bases and J lost 3, with 10 bases in between. CDR3 DNA sequence: TGTGCCAGTAGTTTAAACGTTGACTATGGCTACACCTTC. This codes for CASSLNVDYGYTF.

CDR3 amino acids: CASSLVMGNTEAFF. As DNA, the CDR3 is TGTGCCAGCAGCTTAGTCATGGGGAACACTGAAGCTTTCTTT. The genes are TRBV11-3 and TRBJ1-1; D is unclear. V shed 1 base and J shed 1 base, with 7 bases lying between them. Germline CDR1 SGHNT, CDR2 YENEEA. The CDR3 extends over 14 amino acids.

The chain is built from TRBV11-1 and TRBJ1-3, with no clear D. Trimming cost V 2 bases and J 2 bases, with 1 base left between them. In germline, CDR1 is SGHAT, CDR2 FQDESV (reference sequence). The CDR3 contains 12 residues. CDR3 protein: CASSLTGNTIYF. Here the CDR3 DNA reads TGTGCCAGCAGCTTAACTGGAAACACCATATATTTT.

This clone was observed a few times. The chain couples TRBV4-1 to TRBJ2-5; weak D call: TRBD2 (5 bases). Germline V gene sequence: CDR1 MGHRA, CDR2 YSYEKL. The CDR3 consists of 15 residues. Trimming stripped 5 bases from V and 2 bases from J, with 15 bases between. DNA for the CDR3: TGCGCCAGCAGCTTAGGAGGTAGGACTCAAGAGACCCAGTACTTC. This sequence encodes CASSLGGRTQETQYF.

The chain couples TRBV2 to TRBJ2-3, with D possibly TRBD2 on 5 matching bases. Trimming pared 1 base from V and 6 bases from J, leaving 17 bases between. The germline gives CDR1 SNHLY, CDR2 FYNNEI. The CDR3 runs to 16 residues. CDR3 DNA sequence: TGTGCCAGCAGTGAAGTATACGGTCGGGAAGGTGATACGCAGTATTTT. This encodes CASSEVYGREGDTQYF. Full variable domain (missing parts from reference TRBV2 and TRBJ2-3): EPEVTQTPSHQVTQMGQEVILRCVPISNHLYFYWYRQILGQKVEFLVSFYNNEISEKSEIFDDQFSVERPDGSNFTLKIRSTKLEDSAMYFCASSEVYGREGDTQYFGPGTRLTVL.

The V gene is TRBV5-1, the J gene TRBJ2-3, with TRBD1 matching 8 bases. J was trimmed by 3 bases and V by 3 bases; bases with no gene match: 9. The CDR3 is 16 residues long. Germline V gene sequence: CDR1 SGHRS, CDR2 YFSETQ. The DNA of the CDR3 is TGCGCCAGCAGCTCGATTGGACAGGGTAGTACAGATACGCAGTATTTT. Residues: CASSSIGQGSTDTQYF.

This chain connects TRBV11-3 to TRBJ2-7; TRBD2 aligns across 11 bases. Germline V gene lookup returns CDR1 SGHNT and CDR2 YENEEA. The CDR3 totals 15 residues. V trimming: 5 bases; J trimming: 4 bases; junction bases outside the gene matches: 7. The CDR3 reads CASSEGLAAFYEQYF. Written as DNA, the CDR3 is TGTGCCAGCAGCGAGGGACTAGCGGCCTTTTACGAGCAGTACTTC.

In DNA, the CDR3 is TGTGCCAGCAGCCCGGGACTCGGGAGGAACACTGAAGCTTTCTTT. It yields the protein CASSPGLGRNTEAFF. The chain uses TRBV11-3 and TRBJ1-1; maybe TRBD1 (5 bases). The CDR3 sequence is 15 residues long. The V gene's germline CDR1 is SGHNT and CDR2 YENEEA. V was cut by 5 bases and J by 1 base, with 14 bases left in between.

V and J are TRBV30 and TRBJ2-2, with 12 bases matching TRBD2. Per the germline V gene, CDR1 is GTSNPN and CDR2 is SVGIG (reference sequence). J was trimmed by 5 bases and V by 7 bases; bases with no gene match: 8. The CDR3 contains 15 residues. CDR3 sequence reads: CAYTTSGSETGELFF. The CDR3 nucleotides are TGTGCCTACACGACTAGCGGGAGTGAGACCGGGGAGCTGTTTTTT.